This T cell receptor (beta chain) was found in a study of T cell responses to AZD1222 COVID-19 vaccine. With regard to this clone: Its antigen is not identified.

Some clones are missing from TCRdb's copy, which holds only in-frame ones; the method was immunoSEQ multiplex PCR. The sample includes 150,000 or so clones, 88% of them seen just once. General study results and limits: Among the donors, most were white British and more were female, and clonal diversity was possibly underestimated.

The receptor was derived from an adult in good health. Sequences were derived from peripheral blood, sampled on day 0 of AZD1222 vaccination.

This chain's CDR3 is CASSPNRYYEQYF. The DNA of the CDR3 is TGTGCCAGCAGCCCAAACAGGTACTACGAGCAGTACTTC. The rearrangement joins TRBV12-3 or TRBV12-4 to TRBJ2-7, with a weak D call TRBD1 (5 bases). Trimming removed 6 bases at V and 3 bases at J, with 12 bases between. The CDR3 is 13 residues long.